Listed below are T cell receptor beta chains from one sample, sequenced in a study of PD-1 blockade in mismatch repair-deficient tumors. The data were produced by immunoSEQ multiplex PCR, yet TCRdb's version contains in-frame clones alone and is incomplete. The sample consists of 85,000 to 130,000 clones, approximately 83% of them appearing once. The input for sequencing was peripheral blood, taken roughly 35 weeks after starting pembrolizumab. The receptors shown here come from an adult with mismatch repair-deficient cancer. Both conserved end residues are part of each CDR3. The D gene is left open where the match is weak. A clone size is listed for some rows: how often the clone was seen (once, few, many), or a class if it is expanded.

d_call j_call clone_size v_call cdr3_nt cdr3_aa
- TRBJ1-5 - TRBV7-2 TGTGCCAGCAGCTTAGTCATGGACAATCAGCCCCAGCATTTT CASSLVMDNQPQHF
- TRBJ2-3 medium-sized TRBV6-4 TGTGCCAGCAGTGAAGGGAGCGGGAGCACAGATACGCAGTATTTT CASSEGSGSTDTQYF
- TRBJ2-5 - TRBV25-1 TGTGCCAGCAGTAACCCCGGAGGGGGAGAGACCCAGTACTTC CASSNPGGGETQYF
- TRBJ1-2 - TRBV11-2 TGTGCCAGCAGCTTAGCCGGGTCCCGGGATGGCTACACCTTC CASSLAGSRDGYTF
TRBD1 TRBJ1-2 - TRBV19 TGTGCCAGTATTATAAGACAGGGCCCAAACTATGGCTACACCTTC CASIIRQGPNYGYTF
- TRBJ2-1 - TRBV7-9 TGTGCCAGCAGCTTAGGGCGTAATGAGCAGTTCTTC CASSLGRNEQFF
- TRBJ2-7 once TRBV5-6 TGTGCCAGCAGCTTGGTTAGGGCCTACGAGCAGTACTTC CASSLVRAYEQYF
- TRBJ1-2 - TRBV11-2 TGTGCCAGCAGCTTAGATAGGATGTCCAACTATGGCTACACCTTC CASSLDRMSNYGYTF
- TRBJ2-1 - TRBV30 TGTGCCTGGAACCCCGGGACCTCTCCGGGTGAGCAGTTCTTC CAWNPGTSPGEQFF
- TRBJ1-4 - TRBV6-5 TGTGCCAGCAGTGACGGTGCAACTAATGAAAAACTGTTTTTT CASSDGATNEKLFF
- TRBJ2-3 - TRBV7-6 TGTGCCAGCAGCCCCGCGGGGAAGACGCAGTATTTT CASSPAGKTQYF
- TRBJ2-1 - TRBV21-1 TGTGCCAGCAGCAACGGGACAGGGTCTTACAATGAGCAGTTCTTC CASSNGTGSYNEQFF
- TRBJ2-3 - TRBV18 TGTGCCAGCTCACCATCGGGCACAGGGTCCACAGATACGCAGTATTTT CASSPSGTGSTDTQYF
- TRBJ2-7 - TRBV5-1 TGCGCCAGCAGCGGTTCGAAGTCTACCCTTATCTACGAGCAGTACTTC CASSGSKSTLIYEQYF
- TRBJ2-5 once TRBV6-6 TGTGCCAGCAGTCCCCGGCCGGGGGAGACCCAGTACTTC CASSPRPGETQYF
TRBD2 TRBJ2-7 - TRBV2 TGTGCCAGCAGCTCGTTAAAAGAGGGCTCCAGAGGACTAGCGGCGAGCTCCTACGAGCAGTACTTC CASSSLKEGSRGLAASSYEQYF
- TRBJ1-1 - TRBV6-1 TGTGCCAGCAGTGAAGCGTTAGGGGGTGGCACTGAAGCTTTCTTT CASSEALGGGTEAFF
TRBD1 TRBJ1-2 - TRBV11-1 TGTGCCAGCAGCGTCCCGGGACAGGGACCCCTCTATGGCTACACCTTC CASSVPGQGPLYGYTF
- TRBJ1-5 - TRBV6-5 TGTGCCAGCAGAACAGGTAGCAATCAGCCCCAGCATTTT CASRTGSNQPQHF
- TRBJ2-2 - TRBV9 TGTGCCAGCAGCACCGACTGGAACACCGGGGAGCTGTTTTTT CASSTDWNTGELFF
- TRBJ2-2 - TRBV12-5 TGTGCTAGTGGTTTGGTGTTGACAGAAACTTCCGGGGAGCTGTTTTTT CASGLVLTETSGELFF
- TRBJ2-7 - TRBV6-6 TGTGCCAGCACTTCCAGGTTGAGCCCCTCACCCTACGAGCAGTACTTC CASTSRLSPSPYEQYF
- TRBJ2-7 - TRBV7-2 TGTGCCAGCAGCTTAACAAACTACGAGCAGTACTTC CASSLTNYEQYF
- TRBJ1-1 - TRBV5-5 TGTGCCAGCAGCCCCCAGGGACAACCGAACACTGAAGCTTTCTTT CASSPQGQPNTEAFF
- TRBJ2-5 few TRBV5-4 TGTGCCAGCAGCTTGGCTCGCAAGTACCAAGAGACCCAGTACTTC CASSLARKYQETQYF
- TRBJ2-3 - TRBV6-1 TGTGCCAGCAGTGAAGGACTTGGGGATACGCAGTATTTT CASSEGLGDTQYF
- TRBJ1-2 - TRBV27 TGTGCCAGCAGGGGGGACATCTATGGCTACACCTTC CASRGDIYGYTF
- TRBJ2-3 - TRBV7-6 TGTGCCAGCAGAGGCAGGGATACGCAGTATTTT CASRGRDTQYF
TRBD2 TRBJ2-3 - TRBV9 TGTGCCAGCAGCCCTCGGACTAGCGGGGGGGCAGATACGCAGTATTTT CASSPRTSGGADTQYF
- TRBJ2-2 - TRBV2 TGTGCCAGCAGTTTAATTCCTTTAGGGGGTGGTAACACCGGGGAGCTGTTTTTT CASSLIPLGGGNTGELFF
TRBD1 TRBJ1-1 - TRBV7-6 TGTGCCAGCAGCCCTGCAAGGGGGCACACTGAAGCTTTCTTT CASSPARGHTEAFF
TRBD2 TRBJ2-1 few TRBV5-1 TGCGCCAGCAGCTTGGCCAGCGGGAGGGCCCTCGATGAGCAGTTCTTC CASSLASGRALDEQFF
- TRBJ2-3 - TRBV7-9 TGTGCCAGCACCTCTAGGGACGGGGATTTCACAGATACGCAGTATTTT CASTSRDGDFTDTQYF
- TRBJ2-7 - TRBV30 TGTGCCATAAGGTTAGCATCCACCTACGAGCAGTACTTC CAIRLASTYEQYF
- TRBJ1-5 - TRBV5-5 TGTGCCAGCAGCTTGTCCTGGGGCAATCAGCCCCAGCATTTT CASSLSWGNQPQHF
- TRBJ2-7 - TRBV7-3 TGTGCCAGCAGCTTAGCCGGAGCACCACCCTACGAGCAGTACTTC CASSLAGAPPYEQYF
TRBD1 TRBJ2-5 - TRBV5-1 TGCGCCAGCAGTTCTTTCGCAGGGGGAGAGACCCAGTACTTC CASSSFAGGETQYF
- TRBJ2-7 - TRBV4-1 TGCGCCAGCAGCCAAGGCCCGGGAACAACCTACGAGCAGTACTTC CASSQGPGTTYEQYF
TRBD2 TRBJ2-3 - TRBV11-1 TGTGCCAGCAGCGGCGGGCCTAGCGGGTCGGGCACAGATACGCAGTATTTT CASSGGPSGSGTDTQYF
TRBD2 TRBJ2-3 - TRBV4-3 TGCGCCAGCAGCCAAGAGGGGGTGGGTAGCGGGAGGGCTAGCACAGATACGCAGTATTTT CASSQEGVGSGRASTDTQYF
- TRBJ2-4 few TRBV29-1 TGCAGCGTTGAAGGAATGGGTGGGGGGAACATTCAGTACTTC CSVEGMGGGNIQYF
TRBD1 TRBJ2-7 many TRBV13 TGTGCCAGCAGCCCCCCGGGACAGGGGCTTTACGAGCAGTACTTC CASSPPGQGLYEQYF